This TCR beta chain was captured in a study of monozygotic twins with inflammatory bowel disease. Template switching incorporated UMIs with a 6-nucleotide sample barcode. TCRdb re-called the 5' RACE reads, yielding one record per CDR3 amino acid sequence without DNA. This repertoire comprises 400,000 to 500,000 distinct CDR3 sequences; its ten largest clones make up more than 2%. The CDR3 has 15 amino acids. CDR1 is SGHTA, CDR2 FQGTGA, per germline. The chain joins TRBV7-3 to TRBJ2-1; the TCRdb D gene call, TRBD1, has no DNA to confirm it. This receptor was identified in a human donor with ulcerative colitis or Crohn's disease, or a healthy co-twin of an affected twin (not recorded which). Sequenced sample: blood. Here the CDR3 reads CASSLAITRGNEQFF.